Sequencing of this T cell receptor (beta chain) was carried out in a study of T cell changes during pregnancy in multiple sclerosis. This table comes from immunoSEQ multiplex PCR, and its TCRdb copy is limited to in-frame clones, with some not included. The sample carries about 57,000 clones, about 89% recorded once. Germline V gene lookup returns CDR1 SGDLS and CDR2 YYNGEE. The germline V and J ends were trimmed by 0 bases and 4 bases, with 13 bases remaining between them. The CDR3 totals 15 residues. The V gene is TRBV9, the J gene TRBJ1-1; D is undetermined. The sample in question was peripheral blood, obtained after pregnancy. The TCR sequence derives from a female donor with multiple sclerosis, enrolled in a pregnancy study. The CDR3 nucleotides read TGTGCCAGCAGCGTAGGCCTCTACGAAAGCACTGAAGCTTTCTTT. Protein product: CASSVGLYESTEAFF.